The rows below give T cell receptor beta chains drawn from one sample of a study of CXCR3-negative and CXCR3-positive naive CD8 T cells. TCRdb reprocessed the 5' RACE reads and stores each CDR3 protein as one record, lacking DNA. Its table lists 46,000 or so distinct CDR3 sequences. Material for sequencing was naive CXCR3- CD8+ T cells from blood. The receptor set was obtained from a human donor in good health. Some clones in this sample may be carry-over from other donors' samples. CDR3s include the opening cysteine and the closing phenylalanine or tryptophan. The order of the fields is J gene, V gene, CDR3 protein.

>TRBJ2-2|TRBV29-1
CSAGSPPGELFF
>TRBJ2-3|TRBV5-6
CASSRPRGGTDTQYF
>TRBJ2-7|TRBV7-2
CASRPSTGRSYEQYF
>TRBJ2-7|TRBV12-3/TRBV12-4
CASSQLAGSSYEQYF
>TRBJ2-1|TRBV6-5
CASSSTGLVDEQFF
>TRBJ2-2|TRBV6-5
CASSTPRGQNTGELFF
>TRBJ2-2|TRBV29-1
CSVRGLAGGRDTGELFF
>TRBJ2-7|TRBV7-6
CASSRGGADEQYF
>TRBJ1-5|TRBV5-5
CASSLNWGGNQPQHF
>TRBJ2-7|TRBV7-2
CASSRDYSYEQYF
>TRBJ2-1|TRBV24-1
CATSDSHEQFF
>TRBJ2-7|TRBV7-6
CASSSTDYEQYF
>TRBJ2-5|TRBV10-3
CAISDSRGAIQETQYF
>TRBJ1-1|TRBV5-1
CASSLGQAEAFF
>TRBJ1-1|TRBV4-3
CASSQDPTTVAFF
>TRBJ1-1|TRBV2
CASSPANEDEAFF
>TRBJ2-7|TRBV5-1
CASSLEDSSYEQYF
>TRBJ2-3|TRBV7-9
CASSSFSTDTQYF
>TRBJ2-2|TRBV4-3
CASSYSQGAGGELFF
>TRBJ2-7|TRBV7-9
CASSAIALWYEQYF
>TRBJ2-7|TRBV5-1
CASSLRSSGRAVRDEQYF
>TRBJ1-2|TRBV28
CASSLLAERDGYTF
>TRBJ1-1|TRBV27
CASSYRVNTEAFF
>TRBJ2-1|TRBV11-3
CASSLEQVPYNEQFF
>TRBJ1-2|TRBV9
CASSVDGRAYGYTF
>TRBJ1-6|TRBV20-1
CSAGGYGESSYNSPLHF
>TRBJ2-7|TRBV4-1
CASSHPSGSSYEQYF
>TRBJ2-5|TRBV29-1
CSVPTGGEETQYF
>TRBJ2-7|TRBV28
CASSPNRVPSYEQYF
>TRBJ2-2|TRBV15
CATSRGWAGLNTGELFF
>TRBJ2-5|TRBV7-9
CASSFVSQETQYF
>TRBJ2-5|TRBV12-3/TRBV12-4
CASSPPSETQYF
>TRBJ2-7|TRBV6-5
CASSAGTYYEQYF
>TRBJ2-1|TRBV4-1
CASRLGAGGYNEQFF
>TRBJ1-2|TRBV28
CASSLRGINYGYTF
>TRBJ1-1|TRBV20-1
CGARDPGFGGSTEAFF
>TRBJ2-7|TRBV29-1
CSVEDASGGNEQYF
>TRBJ2-2|TRBV5-1
CASSLDGTAFANTGELFF
>TRBJ2-7|TRBV27
CASSVGPSEQYF
>TRBJ2-7|TRBV29-1
CSAAGGASYEQYF
>TRBJ2-1|TRBV28
CASRLGGSFYNEQFF
>TRBJ2-7|TRBV4-1
CASSQAEGWNEQYF
>TRBJ2-6|TRBV10-2
CASSEEEAGANVLTF
>TRBJ1-5|TRBV6-6
CASSYGLTGGGSQPQHF
>TRBJ2-3|TRBV11-2
CASSFLRGNTDTQYF